This is a list of T cell receptor beta chains from one sample in a study of T cell responses to AZD1222 COVID-19 vaccine. Assay used: immunoSEQ multiplex PCR; TCRdb lists only in-frame clones, some missing. The data contain 55,000 to 75,000 clones, 85% to 90% of them singletons. Specimen: peripheral blood, collected on day 0 of AZD1222 vaccination. These receptors were obtained from an adult in good health. Each CDR3 is given without its conserved first and last residue. The D gene is left open where the match is weak. Only part of the rows carry a size: once, few, many, or a class if the clone is expanded.

D gene | clone size | J gene | V gene | CDR3 protein
NA | NA | TRBJ2-1 | TRBV7-9 | ASSTRDQDNEQF
TRBD1 | NA | TRBJ2-7 | TRBV7-2 | ASSVDGTVSYEQY
NA | NA | TRBJ1-1 | TRBV6-5 | ASSYLDLLSGTEAF
NA | NA | TRBJ2-1 | TRBV18 | ASSPEGFYYNEQF
NA | NA | TRBJ2-1 | TRBV6-1 | ASSEGEGRKF
NA | once | TRBJ2-2 | TRBV27 | ASSFLGTGELF
TRBD1 | NA | TRBJ1-2 | TRBV4-1 | ASSQDTGEGYT
NA | NA | TRBJ2-4 | TRBV12-3/TRBV12-4 | ASTQTVPNIQY
NA | NA | TRBJ2-5 | TRBV5-5 | ASSLTGTYQETQY
TRBD1 | NA | TRBJ2-3 | TRBV13 | ASSPGQGTDTQY
NA | NA | TRBJ2-2 | TRBV10-2 | ASSISEAGELF
NA | NA | TRBJ2-3 | TRBV7-9 | ASGRELSTDTQY
NA | few | TRBJ2-5 | TRBV5-1 | ASSRRQAEETQY
NA | NA | TRBJ2-1 | TRBV5-6 | ASSPMGQGGSGEQF
TRBD1 | NA | TRBJ2-7 | TRBV30 | ACGTATYEQY
NA | few | TRBJ2-1 | TRBV28 | ASFGRGGILGKVNEQF
TRBD2 | NA | TRBJ2-1 | TRBV28 | ASSFLSGRINEQF
TRBD2 | NA | TRBJ2-7 | TRBV2 | ASSGTSGRAHEQY
TRBD1 | NA | TRBJ1-2 | TRBV27 | ASRQTGGRAGYT
NA | NA | TRBJ2-7 | TRBV2 | ASRQTGRYYEQY
NA | NA | TRBJ1-3 | TRBV11-2 | ASSLAGTGNTIY
TRBD2 | NA | TRBJ2-7 | TRBV4-2 | ASSQDLAGSYEQY
NA | NA | TRBJ1-2 | TRBV4-1 | ASTQTGGPSNYGYT
NA | NA | TRBJ1-5 | TRBV2 | ASGGVQPQH
NA | NA | TRBJ1-1 | TRBV28 | ASSLRLQGTEAF
TRBD2 | NA | TRBJ2-5 | TRBV23-1 | ASSFSGSINQETQY